These T cell receptor beta chains were read from a single sample in a study of blood T cell repertoires in COVID-19. Profiling relied on immunoSEQ multiplex PCR, and the TCRdb table lists in-frame clones only, not all of them. The sample yields roughly 260,000 clones, about 85% seen once. Material for sequencing was peripheral blood. The receptors were gathered from a woman in her 50s who had recovered from COVID-19. The CDR3 runs from the conserved cysteine through the conserved F or W. The order of the fields is clone size, D gene, V gene, J gene, CDR3 DNA, CDR3 protein. The D gene is left open where the match is weak. Clone size is given for some rows only: seen once, a few or many times, or a class if the clone is expanded.

>few|NA|TRBV30|TRBJ1-6
TGTGCCTGGAGTCAGGACATAGATAATTCACCCCTCCACTTT
CAWSQDIDNSPLHF
>NA|TRBD1|TRBV12-3/TRBV12-4|TRBJ1-1
TGTGCCAGCAGTCCTACAGGGGAAGCTGAAGCTTTCTTT
CASSPTGEAEAFF
>few|NA|TRBV6-1|TRBJ1-1
TGTGCCAGCAGTGCAGCGCGGAACACTGAAGCTTTCTTT
CASSAARNTEAFF
>few|TRBD2|TRBV7-9|TRBJ2-2
TGTGCCAGCAGCAAAAGGGCTAGCGGGGGGCTAATCACCGGGGAGCTGTTTTTT
CASSKRASGGLITGELFF
>NA|NA|TRBV27|TRBJ1-1
TGTGCCAGCGGGGGGTGGGGGAACACTGAAGCTTTCTTT
CASGGWGNTEAFF
>NA|TRBD1|TRBV2|TRBJ2-4
TGTGCCAGCAGTGAAAGTCGGGACAGGGGGGCCAAAAACATTCAGTACTTC
CASSESRDRGAKNIQYF
>NA|NA|TRBV24-1|TRBJ2-2
TGTGCCACCAGTGGCGTCTTGAGGGGGGAGCTGTTTTTT
CATSGVLRGELFF
>many|NA|TRBV6-5|TRBJ1-2
TGTGCCAGCAGTTACTCGGCTTCTAACTATGGCTACACCTTC
CASSYSASNYGYTF
>NA|TRBD1|TRBV5-6|TRBJ1-3
TGTGCCAGCAACCGACAGGGCCTCAACTCTGGAAACACCATATATTTT
CASNRQGLNSGNTIYF
>NA|NA|TRBV5-4|TRBJ2-4
TGTGCCAGCAGCTTGGCTTCAGGGGGGATCAAAAACATTCAGTACTTC
CASSLASGGIKNIQYF
>NA|NA|TRBV6-5|TRBJ1-1
TGTGCCAGCAGGGTGACACAGGGTACTCTTACTGAAGCTTTCTTT
CASRVTQGTLTEAFF
>NA|TRBD1|TRBV5-4|TRBJ1-1
TGTGCCAGCAGCTCCCGGACAGGGCTAGAGACTGAAGCTTTCTTT
CASSSRTGLETEAFF
>few|NA|TRBV30|TRBJ1-2
TGTGCCTGGGCGGACTTGGACTATGGCTACACCTTC
CAWADLDYGYTF
>NA|NA|TRBV7-2|TRBJ1-4
TGTGCCAGCAGCGACAGGCGATCTAATGAAAAACTGTTTTTT
CASSDRRSNEKLFF
>NA|NA|TRBV27|TRBJ1-1
TGTGCCAGCAGTCTCGGTGTTTACACTGAAGCTTTCTTT
CASSLGVYTEAFF
>NA|NA|TRBV10-3|TRBJ2-7
TGTGCCATCAGCCAATTCCAGGGGTACGAGCAGTACTTC
CAISQFQGYEQYF
>NA|NA|TRBV12-3/TRBV12-4|TRBJ1-5
TGTGCCAGCAAGGAGGGGGGGATGCAGCCCCAGCATTTT
CASKEGGMQPQHF
>NA|NA|TRBV5-4|TRBJ1-1
TGTGCCAGCAGCTTGTCCGAGTCTGAAGCTTTCTTT
CASSLSESEAFF
>NA|TRBD2|TRBV7-8|TRBJ2-1
TGTGCCAGCAGCATAAGGACTAGCGGGAGTTTGGGTGAGCAGTTCTTC
CASSIRTSGSLGEQFF
>NA|NA|TRBV27|TRBJ1-5
TGTGCCAGCAGTTTATCCAGGGATCAAGGGCAGCCCCAGCATTTT
CASSLSRDQGQPQHF
>NA|TRBD1|TRBV28|TRBJ1-4
TGTGCCAGCAGTACAGGGGCTAATGAAAAACTGTTTTTT
CASSTGANEKLFF
>NA|TRBD1|TRBV7-2|TRBJ1-1
TGTGCCAGCAGCTCCCCGGGACAGGGGAACACTGAAGCTTTCTTT
CASSSPGQGNTEAFF
>NA|TRBD1|TRBV9|TRBJ1-2
TGTGCCAGCAGCTTTGGACAGGGTAACTATGGCTACACCTTC
CASSFGQGNYGYTF
>NA|NA|TRBV27|TRBJ1-3
TGTGCCAGCAGCTCATTACAGGGAAACACCATATATTTT
CASSSLQGNTIYF
>once|TRBD1|TRBV5-1|TRBJ1-3
TGCGCCACATCGGAGACAGGGACAAACACCATATATTTT
CATSETGTNTIYF
>NA|TRBD1|TRBV2|TRBJ1-2
TGTGCCAGCAGGGACAGGACACCCTATGGCTACACCTTC
CASRDRTPYGYTF
>NA|NA|TRBV6-4|TRBJ2-3
TGTGCCAGCAGTGTTAGCGGAAGCACAGATACGCAGTATTTT
CASSVSGSTDTQYF
>NA|NA|TRBV28|TRBJ1-2
TGTGCCAGCAGCCCCACAGGGTATGGCTACACCTTC
CASSPTGYGYTF
>NA|NA|TRBV6-5|TRBJ1-5
TGTGCCAGCAGCTCGGGACGGACAGATCAGCCCCAGCATTTT
CASSSGRTDQPQHF
>NA|TRBD2|TRBV28|TRBJ2-7
TGTGCCAGCAGTACCACTAGCGGTCGCCCCCTGGCGAACGAGCAGTACTTC
CASSTTSGRPLANEQYF
>NA|NA|TRBV6-2/TRBV6-3|TRBJ2-7
TGTGCCAGCAGTTTGACTTTCCTTAGCTCCTACGAGCAGTACTTC
CASSLTFLSSYEQYF
>NA|NA|TRBV7-2|TRBJ2-7
TGTGCCAGCAGCTTTGGGACTTTTGGGTACGAGCAGTACTTC
CASSFGTFGYEQYF
>NA|TRBD2|TRBV4-3|TRBJ2-7
TGCGCCAGCAGCCAAGATAGGGTAGCGGGCTACGAGCAGTACTTC
CASSQDRVAGYEQYF
>NA|TRBD2|TRBV3-1/TRBV3-2|TRBJ2-2
TGTGCCAGCAGCCCCCGACTAGCTGTTACCGGGGAGCTGTTTTTT
CASSPRLAVTGELFF
>NA|TRBD2|TRBV5-6|TRBJ2-2
TGTGCCAGCAGCTTCCGCAGGGCTAGCGGTTCGAACACCGGGGAGCTGTTTTTT
CASSFRRASGSNTGELFF
>NA|NA|TRBV27|TRBJ1-1
TGTGCCAGCAGTGGAAGCTACAGGGCATTGGGCACTGAAGCTTTCTTT
CASSGSYRALGTEAFF
>NA|TRBD2|TRBV28|TRBJ2-7
TGTGCCATCCAGGGACTAGCGTCCCCACCTGCCGCCTACGAGCAGTACTTC
CAIQGLASPPAAYEQYF
>NA|NA|TRBV6-2/TRBV6-3|TRBJ2-7
TGTGCCAGCAGTTACTCGGGACACTCATCCGACGAGCAGTACTTC
CASSYSGHSSDEQYF
>few|TRBD1|TRBV28|TRBJ1-1
TGTGCCAGCAGTTTGACAGGGGGCGGTTGGAATGAAGCTTTCTTT
CASSLTGGGWNEAFF
>NA|NA|TRBV9|TRBJ2-5
TGTGCCAGCAGTACTAACAGGGATAGGGAGACCCAGTACTTC
CASSTNRDRETQYF
>NA|TRBD2|TRBV7-3|TRBJ2-1
TGTGCCAGCAGCAGAGGACTAGCGGGAGGGCTCCACAATGAGCAGTTCTTC
CASSRGLAGGLHNEQFF
>NA|TRBD2|TRBV3-1/TRBV3-2|TRBJ2-7
TGTGCCAGCAGCCAAGATTTAGCGGGAGTTCGCGAGCAGTACTTC
CASSQDLAGVREQYF
>NA|NA|TRBV21-1|TRBJ2-7
TGTGCCAGCACGGGAGGGTTCTACGAGCAGTACTTC
CASTGGFYEQYF
>NA|TRBD2|TRBV11-3|TRBJ2-1
TGTGCCAGCGCAGCGGGAGGCCACTCCTACAATGAGCAGTTCTTC
CASAAGGHSYNEQFF
>many|TRBD2|TRBV27|TRBJ2-2
TGTGCCAGCAGTTACTACAGCGGGAGGGTCAACACCGGGGAGCTGTTTTTT
CASSYYSGRVNTGELFF
>NA|TRBD1|TRBV24-1|TRBJ1-2
TGTGCCACCAGCGCCGGGACAGGGGTTTATGGCTACACCTTC
CATSAGTGVYGYTF
>NA|NA|TRBV28|TRBJ1-4
TGTGCCAGCACCCGAGGGGGTTGGGTTGAAAAACTGTTTTTT
CASTRGGWVEKLFF
>NA|NA|TRBV6-5|TRBJ2-2
TGTGCCAGCAGTTACTCGGTCTACGGGGAGCTGTTTTTT
CASSYSVYGELFF